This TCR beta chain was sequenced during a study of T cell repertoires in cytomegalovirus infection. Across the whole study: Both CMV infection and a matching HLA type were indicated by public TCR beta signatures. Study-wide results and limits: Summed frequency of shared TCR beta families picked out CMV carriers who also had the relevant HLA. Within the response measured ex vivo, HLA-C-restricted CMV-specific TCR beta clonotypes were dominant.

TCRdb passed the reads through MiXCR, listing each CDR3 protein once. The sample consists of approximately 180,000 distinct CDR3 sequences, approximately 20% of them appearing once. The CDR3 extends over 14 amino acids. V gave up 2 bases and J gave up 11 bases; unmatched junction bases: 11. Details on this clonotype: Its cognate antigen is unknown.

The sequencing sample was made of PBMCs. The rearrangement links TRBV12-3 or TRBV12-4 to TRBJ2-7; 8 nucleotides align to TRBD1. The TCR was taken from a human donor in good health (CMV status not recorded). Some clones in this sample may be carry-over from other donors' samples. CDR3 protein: CASSLSTDRGSEYF. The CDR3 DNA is TGTGCCAGCAGTTTATCTACCGACAGGGGAAGTGAGTACTTC.